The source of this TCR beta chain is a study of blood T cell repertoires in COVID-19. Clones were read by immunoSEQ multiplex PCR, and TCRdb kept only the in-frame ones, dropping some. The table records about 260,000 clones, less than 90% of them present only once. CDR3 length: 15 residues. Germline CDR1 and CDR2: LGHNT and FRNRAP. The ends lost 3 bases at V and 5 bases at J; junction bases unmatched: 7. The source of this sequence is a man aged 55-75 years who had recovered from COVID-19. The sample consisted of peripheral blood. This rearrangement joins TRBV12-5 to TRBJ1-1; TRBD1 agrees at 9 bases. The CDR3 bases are TGTGCTAGTGGTTTACAGGGGGCGCTTGGGACTGAAGCTTTCTTT. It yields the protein CASGLQGALGTEAFF.